This T cell receptor (beta chain) originates from a study of immune evolution from preneoplasia to lung adenocarcinoma. Notes on the study in general: Highest clonality occurred in KRAS-mutant, not EGFR-mutant or double wild-type, nodules. Top clone frequencies peaked in normal lung, apparently declining through invasive adenocarcinoma. Normal lung had highest clonality; later lesions appeared denser, more diverse.

The ends lost 1 base at V and 4 bases at J; junction bases unmatched: 7. From germline, CDR1 is LGHNA and CDR2 YNFKEQ. The length of the CDR3 is 17 residues. The repertoire was sequenced with immunoSEQ multiplex PCR; TCRdb's copy has only in-frame clones and lacks some. Altogether 4,000 to 6,000 clones are present, approximately 80% being singletons, with the ten largest covering about 6.2%. As concerns this clone: Antigen specificity is unknown.

This receptor was obtained from a person between 45 and 75 years old with lung adenocarcinoma. The specimen sequenced was FFPE minimally invasive lung adenocarcinoma tissue. V is TRBV4-2 and J is TRBJ2-2; 9 bases match TRBD2. The DNA of the CDR3 is TGTGCCAGCAGCCAAGCAGATCTGACTAGCGGCACCGGGGAGCTGTTTTTT. Protein product: CASSQADLTSGTGELFF.